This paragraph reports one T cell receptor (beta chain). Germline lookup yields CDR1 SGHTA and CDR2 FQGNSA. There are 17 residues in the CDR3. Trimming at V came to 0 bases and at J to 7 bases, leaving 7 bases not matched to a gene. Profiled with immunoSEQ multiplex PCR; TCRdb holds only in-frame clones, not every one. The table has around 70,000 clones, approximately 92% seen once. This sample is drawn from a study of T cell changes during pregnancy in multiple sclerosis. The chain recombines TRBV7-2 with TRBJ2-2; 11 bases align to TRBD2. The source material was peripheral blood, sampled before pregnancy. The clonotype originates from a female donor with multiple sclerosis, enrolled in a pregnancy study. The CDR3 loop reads CASSLALAGAHGGELFF. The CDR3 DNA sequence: TGTGCCAGCAGCTTAGCACTAGCGGGAGCCCACGGCGGGGAGCTGTTTTTT. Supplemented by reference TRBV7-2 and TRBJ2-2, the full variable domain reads GAGVSQSPSNKVTEKGKDVELRCDPISGHTALYWYRQSLGQGLEFLIYFQGNSAPDKSGLPSDRFSAERTGGSVSTLTIQRTQQEDSAVYLCASSLALAGAHGGELFFGEGSRLTVL.